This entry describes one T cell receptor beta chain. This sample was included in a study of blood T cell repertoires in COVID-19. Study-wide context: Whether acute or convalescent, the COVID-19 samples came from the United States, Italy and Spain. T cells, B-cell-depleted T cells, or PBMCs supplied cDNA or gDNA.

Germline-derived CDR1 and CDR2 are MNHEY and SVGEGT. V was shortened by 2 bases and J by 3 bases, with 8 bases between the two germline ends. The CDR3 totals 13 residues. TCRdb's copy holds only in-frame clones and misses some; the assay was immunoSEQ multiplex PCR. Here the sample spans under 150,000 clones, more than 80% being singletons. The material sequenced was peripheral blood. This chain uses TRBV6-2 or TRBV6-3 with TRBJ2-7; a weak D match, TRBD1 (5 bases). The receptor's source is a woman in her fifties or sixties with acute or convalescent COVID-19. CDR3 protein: CASSYGRVYEQYF. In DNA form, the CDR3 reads TGTGCCAGCAGTTACGGCAGGGTCTACGAGCAGTACTTC.